This TCR beta chain was identified in a study of T cells in Graves' hyperthyroidism and ophthalmopathy. Between the trimmed V and J ends, which lost 2 bases and 5 bases, there was a span of 12 bases. The CDR3 consists of 13 residues. From germline, CDR1 is GTSNPN and CDR2 SVGIG (reference sequence). Amplification targeted TCR beta CDR3 regions from RNA transcripts. The HTBI set primed first-round TCR CDR3 RT-PCR. One entry per CDR3 protein results from TCRdb running MiXCR on the multiplex PCR reads. The sample contains under 350,000 distinct CDR3 sequences, about a sixth of which appear only once. Inclusion characteristics of ophthalmopathy patients comprised a Clinical Activity Score of at least 3, a NOSPECS grade of at least 4, and duration under 3 months. Clinical symptoms, serum thyroxine, TRAb, thyroid ultrasound and orbital computed tomography established diagnosis. The authors took PBMCs from 8 to 10 ml fresh peripheral blood.

Study results and caveats: Clonotypes that were expanded in thyroid above 0.001 mostly appeared in blood too.

To note about this clonotype: What it recognizes is unknown.

The sequencing sample was made of blood. This TCR was recovered from a woman aged 55-69 years with Graves' ophthalmopathy. This rearrangement joins TRBV30 to TRBJ2-5, with D unresolved. CDR3 DNA sequence: TGTGCCTGGAGTTCCCATGGTTCGGAGACCCAGTACTTC. Protein product: CAWSSHGSETQYF.